The clone carrying this T cell receptor beta chain was found a few times. The target antigen is unknown. This CDR3 has 12 amino acids. Germline-derived CDR1 and CDR2 are SQVTM and ANQGSEA. V shed 0 bases and J shed 10 bases, with 10 bases lying between them. This entry is derived from a study of tumor and adjacent non-tumor tissue in lung cancer. Across the whole study: The cohort had under 15 adenocarcinoma, 2 squamous cell and 1 small cell patients. Some 4.2 million productive TCRbeta reads were obtained per sample on average. Study results and caveats: Compared with tumor, normal lung showed significantly lower TCR diversity. Top 100 clones took a larger repertoire share in normal lung.

The library came from three nested PCR rounds adapted from ARM-PCR protocols. TCRdb fed the multiplex PCR reads into MiXCR, producing one record per CDR3 protein. The table records about 200,000 distinct CDR3 sequences, 71% of them present only once. No cell sorting was done before RNA was extracted from the tissue. This clonotype was sampled from a man aged 55-75 years with non-small cell lung cancer. This sequence joins TRBV29-1 and TRBJ1-3, with a tentative D call TRBD1 (5 bases). Specimen: lung tumor tissue. The CDR3 DNA reads TGCAGCGTTGAAGACCAGGGACGGACCATATATTTT. It codes for CSVEDQGRTIYF.